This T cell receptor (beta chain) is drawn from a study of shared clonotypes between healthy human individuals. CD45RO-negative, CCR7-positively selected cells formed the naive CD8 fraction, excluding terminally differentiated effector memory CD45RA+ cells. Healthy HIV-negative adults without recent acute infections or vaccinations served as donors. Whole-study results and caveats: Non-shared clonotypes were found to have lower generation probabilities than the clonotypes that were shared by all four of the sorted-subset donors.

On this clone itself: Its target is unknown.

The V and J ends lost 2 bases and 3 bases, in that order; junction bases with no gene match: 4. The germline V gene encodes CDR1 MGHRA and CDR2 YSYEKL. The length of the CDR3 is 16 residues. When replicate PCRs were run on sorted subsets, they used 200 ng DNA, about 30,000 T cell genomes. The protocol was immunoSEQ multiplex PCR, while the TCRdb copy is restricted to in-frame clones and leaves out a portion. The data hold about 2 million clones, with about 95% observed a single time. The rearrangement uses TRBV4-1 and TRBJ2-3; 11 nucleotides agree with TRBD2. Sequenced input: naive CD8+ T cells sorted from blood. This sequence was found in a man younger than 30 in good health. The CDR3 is CASSQFSSGRTDTQYF. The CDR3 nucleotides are TGCGCCAGCAGCCAATTTTCTAGCGGGAGGACAGATACGCAGTATTTT.